This T cell receptor beta chain was observed in a study of cytomegalovirus exposure and HLA in healthy donors (dated by TCRdb to 2016 to 2017). General notes on the study: According to an earlier analysis of a few hundred of the donors, about 179 million T cells yielded roughly 110 million unique TCR beta sequences and more than 250 Gb of sequence data. The aim of the study was to test whether cataloging public T cell receptors could identify signatures of past pathogen exposure. Of the roughly 420 genotyped donors, 81% were placed in the genetic ancestry cluster associated with self-reported Caucasian donors. HLA typing included class I and class II loci at four-digit resolution. In an earlier analysis of roughly 540 of the donors, high-throughput TCR beta sequencing was used to judge whether each TCR beta V gene segment behaved as functional or pseudogenic. An early release covering about 600 HLA-typed donors comprised about 300 gigabases of sequencing data and 85 million or so unique TCR sequences. A separate validation cohort of approximately 120 different subjects was used in addition to the approximately 670-subject first cohort. To predict cytomegalovirus infection status, the study brought together high-throughput TCR immunosequencing, statistical association of individual TCRs with disease status, and machine learning. Rather than using new phenotypic data, the later analysis identified candidate immune exposures from TCR beta sequences and from how often those sequences occurred across donors. All discovery cohort repertoires had been generated using a single sequencing platform. Typing coverage differed by locus: A, B, C, DRB1 and DQB1 were typed in about 629-640 donors, DQA1 in 500 to 550, DPA1 in around 610, and DPB1 in 400 to 480. Across around 400 genotyped donors of the cohort, an average of approximately 220,000 unique TCR beta nucleotide sequences per donor were sequenced, and 15% to 20% of those sequences were non-productive. Donor age, sex, ethnicity and CMV serostatus were compiled alongside the repertoire data. A later genetic analysis used genome-wide SNP genotypes for about 60% of the roughly 670 donors, treating that subset as a discovery cohort. A later analysis re-analyzed previously published TCR beta repertoires from 600 to 850 donors and added high-resolution HLA genotyping to study TCR occurrence patterns. The study used immunosequencing to profile the T cell repertoires of hundreds of subjects and linked those repertoires to cytomegalovirus serostatus. Roughly five DR-DQ haplotypes were handled as single units for association and clustering, since linkage in the cohort was strong.

Concerning this clone: Its antigen is still unknown. Base qualities are missing; no much larger clone stands one base away.

The cohort consisted of more than 650 healthy bone marrow donors. At the time of sampling, all cohort members were nominally healthy, though unrecorded immune exposures were likely present. The donor tested CMV seropositive and was one of the 289 seropositive cohort members. Each donor provided a peripheral blood sample, and peripheral blood mononuclear cells were used for TCR beta sequencing. The Qiagen DNeasy Blood Extraction Kit was used to extract genomic DNA from the blood cell samples. Points the paper makes about the study in general: According to a later genetic analysis, donors in an Asian-associated ancestry cluster had fewer N-insertions in productive TCRs than the approximately 700-donor mean. The classifier was reported to diagnose cytomegalovirus status with high specificity and sensitivity in both the original and validation cohorts. Three of the identified cytomegalovirus-associated TCR beta chains were confirmed in vitro to be specific for cytomegalovirus antigens. An association between a missense DCLRE1C variant and V-gene and J-gene trimming of TCR beta chains was found in a later genetic analysis and replicated in an independent cohort. The cohort was sequenced for TCR beta chains only, and without alpha or paired-chain data the features that could be detected were limited. The authors suggested that the approach could potentially be extended to other disease states and immunological phenotypes. Specific HLA alleles were associated with 16,951 TCR beta sequences at a false discovery rate of 0.05 in a later analysis. The study listed over 150 TCR beta chains as associated with cytomegalovirus. A later analysis found that most CMV-associated TCR beta chains appeared HLA-restricted, with HLA associations seemingly driven largely by CMV exposure. A further reported finding was that TCR beta sequences accurately predicted the HLA-A and HLA-B alleles for most subjects in the first cohort. CMV serostatus was the only immune exposure information available for the cohort. A cluster of highly shared sequence variants was judged likely to represent a technical artifact of the sequencing pipeline. Strong co-occurrence of HLA alleles, especially DR and DQ, made assigning TCR associations to individual alleles difficult. Some IMGT-functional V segments, including TRBV6-2 and TRBV6-3, could not be distinguished by the 87-base-pair reads and were therefore excluded. Across donors, most TCR sequences were observed very rarely, whereas some public TCRs were present in many individuals. Broadly in line with IMGT annotations, most TCR beta V segments showed up in productive rearrangements about 87% or about 30% of the time in an earlier analysis of under 700 of the donors. Roughly uniform sequencing depth across donors was assumed in presence/absence analyses, although this assumption may not hold. A later analysis found that HLA-associated TCR beta chains were more clonally expanded and had lower generation probabilities than equally common non-associated chains. According to a later analysis, TCR association rates differed among HLA loci, with DRB1 alleles showing the most associated TCRs and HLA-C alleles showing the fewest. Because HLA typing was missing for some donors at each locus, association tests included only the typed subset. Linkage disequilibrium might explain the correlated functional status among segregating V segments, but an unknown experimental factor could not be excluded. In a later analysis, several top co-occurrence clusters were reported to appear linked to parvovirus B19, influenza, CMV and Epstein-Barr virus. Because counts were too low, about 15 rarely observed V segments, including chromosome 9 orphons, were left out of the earlier analysis of 587 of the donors.

The library was built by means of the immunoSEQ multiplex PCR assay. For the multiplex PCR, a mixture combining 60 forward primers for TCR Vbeta segments and 13 reverse primers for TCR Jbeta segments was used. The CDR3 region of rearranged TCR beta genes was amplified from genomic DNA by a multiplex PCR assay. On the Illumina HiSeq System, the amplified TCR beta libraries were sequenced as 87-base-pair reads. The study's processing was this. A later analysis counted tens of millions of unique TCR beta chains across the 666 repertoires, and 9 million to 14 million of these chains were shared by at least two donors. To remove PCR and sequencing errors, raw reads were error-corrected and collapsed into unique sequences using a nearest-neighbor algorithm that merged closely related sequences. To assign V, D and J gene segments, CDR3 sequences were aligned to IMGT reference sequences. For a sequence to be retained, a match of at least six nucleotides was required to both a V gene segment and a J gene segment. A rearrangement was called productive if the CDR3 had no stop codons and remained in frame with V and J, and every other rearrangement was called non-productive. Following IMGT convention, CDR3 was defined as the stretch from the second conserved V-encoded cysteine to the conserved J-encoded phenylalanine. The earlier analysis of approximately 590 of the donors excluded any sequence lacking an unambiguous match to a single V gene segment. An earlier analysis of some 500 of the donors classified V segments as functional when productive rearrangements were above 56.7% and as segregating when the standard deviation between donors was above 5%. A statistical classification framework was built for diagnosing cytomegalovirus status from the catalog of TCR beta chain sequences. In a later analysis, TCR nucleotide sequences were compared against IMGT/GENE-DB human TR gene sequences so that V and J genes could be assigned. In a later analysis, CDR3 sequences and most-parsimonious VDJ recombination scenarios were assigned using the TCRdist pipeline. A later analysis defined each TCR beta chain by its CDR3 amino acid sequence plus V-gene family, and excluded reads lacking a unique V-gene family. In a later analysis, around 650 highly shared, low-generation-probability nucleotide sequences were removed to address suspected cross-contamination and a sequencing artifact. In a later analysis, a clonal expansion index was calculated for each public chain from normalized within-repertoire ranks of inferred template counts. In a later analysis, generation probabilities were computed using a VDJ recombination model fitted to out-of-frame rearrangements, and the results were checked against IGoR. In a later analysis, TCR-TCR, TCR-HLA and TCR-CMV co-occurrence was scored with hypergeometric tests, and a repertoire-size bias correction was applied to TCR pairs. To estimate false discovery rates, a later analysis permuted the HLA or CMV assignments 20 times. In a later analysis, co-occurring TCRs were grouped using DBSCAN, with TCRdist sequence similarity added in when clustering inside HLA-allele-positive subsets. Co-occurrence clustering excluded repertoires with fewer than 30,000 or more than 120,000 public chains, plus five with anomalous nucleotide sharing. TCRdb holds this immuneACCESS table with in-frame rearrangements only. Some clones are missing; in checked studies, unresolved V genes explain under half, and the rest has no known cause. V and J calls and clone size are given by that table; D and trimming were obtained from the DNA. This sample holds 130,000 or so clones; about four fifths were observed only once. Jointly, the top ten make up approximately 9.6% of the sample.

The CDR3 covers 12 residues, taking in both the cysteine and the phenylalanine. The only DNA kept is the CDR3, 36 bases in frame from the first base. Per the germline V gene, SGHTA is the CDR1 and FQGNSA is the CDR2. Unmatched junction bases come to 2, with V trimmed by 6 bases and J by 7 bases. The sequenced sample consisted of PBMCs. The receptor's source is a woman aged 45 to 65 in good health and CMV-seropositive. The rearranged chain carries TRBV7-2 and TRBJ2-3; the central 9 bases match TRBD2. The CDR3 region has the sequence CASSLAGHTQYF. The DNA is as follows: TGTGCCAGCAGTCTAGCGGGACATACGCAGTATTTT. The variable domain in full, with residues beyond the CDR3 obtained from the reference TRBV7-2 and TRBJ2-3 genes, is GAGVSQSPSNKVTEKGKDVELRCDPISGHTALYWYRQSLGQGLEFLIYFQGNSAPDKSGLPSDRFSAERTGGSVSTLTIQRTQQEDSAVYLCASSLAGHTQYFGPGTRLTVL.